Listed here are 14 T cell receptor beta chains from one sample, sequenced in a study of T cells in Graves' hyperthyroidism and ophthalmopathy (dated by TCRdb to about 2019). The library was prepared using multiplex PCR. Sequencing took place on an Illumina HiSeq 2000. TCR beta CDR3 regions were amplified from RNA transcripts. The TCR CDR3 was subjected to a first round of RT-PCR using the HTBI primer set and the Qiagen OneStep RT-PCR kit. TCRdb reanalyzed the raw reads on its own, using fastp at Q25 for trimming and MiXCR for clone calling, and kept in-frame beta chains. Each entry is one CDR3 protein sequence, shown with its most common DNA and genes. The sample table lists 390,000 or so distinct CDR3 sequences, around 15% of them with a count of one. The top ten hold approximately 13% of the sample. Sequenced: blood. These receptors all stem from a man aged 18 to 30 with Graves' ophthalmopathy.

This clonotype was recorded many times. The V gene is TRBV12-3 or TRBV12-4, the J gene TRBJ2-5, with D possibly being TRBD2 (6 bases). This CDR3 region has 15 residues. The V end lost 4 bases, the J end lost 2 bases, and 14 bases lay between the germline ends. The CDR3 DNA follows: TGTGCCAGCAGTTGGGGGGTCGACCATCAAGAGACCCAGTACTTC. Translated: CASSWGVDHQETQYF.

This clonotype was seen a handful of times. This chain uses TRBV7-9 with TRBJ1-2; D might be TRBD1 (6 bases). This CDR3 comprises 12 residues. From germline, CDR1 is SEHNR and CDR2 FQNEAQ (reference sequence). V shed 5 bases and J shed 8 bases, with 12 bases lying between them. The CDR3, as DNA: TGTGCCAGCAGCCCGGGGGCGCAGGGCTACACCTTC. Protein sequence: CASSPGAQGYTF.

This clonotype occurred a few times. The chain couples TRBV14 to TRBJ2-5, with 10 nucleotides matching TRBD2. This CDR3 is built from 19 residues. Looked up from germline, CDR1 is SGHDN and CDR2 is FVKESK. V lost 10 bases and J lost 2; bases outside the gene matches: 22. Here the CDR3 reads CAKPNEESSGGRQQETQYF. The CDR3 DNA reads TGTGCCAAACCTAACGAGGAATCTAGCGGGGGTCGACAGCAAGAGACCCAGTACTTC.

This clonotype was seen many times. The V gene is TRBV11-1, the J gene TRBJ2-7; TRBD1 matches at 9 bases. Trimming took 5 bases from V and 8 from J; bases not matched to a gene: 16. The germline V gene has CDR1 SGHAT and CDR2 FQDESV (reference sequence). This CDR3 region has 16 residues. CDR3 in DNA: TGTGCCAGCAGCCCGGTCCCCCCCGGGACAGGGATGAAGCAGTACTTC. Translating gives CASSPVPPGTGMKQYF.

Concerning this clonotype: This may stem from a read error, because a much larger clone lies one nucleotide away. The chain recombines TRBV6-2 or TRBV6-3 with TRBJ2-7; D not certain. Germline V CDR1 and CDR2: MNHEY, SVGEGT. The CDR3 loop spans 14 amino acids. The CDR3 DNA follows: TGTGTCAGCGAGCCAACGCCCTTCTCCTACGAGCAGTACTTC. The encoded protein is CVSEPTPFSYEQYF.

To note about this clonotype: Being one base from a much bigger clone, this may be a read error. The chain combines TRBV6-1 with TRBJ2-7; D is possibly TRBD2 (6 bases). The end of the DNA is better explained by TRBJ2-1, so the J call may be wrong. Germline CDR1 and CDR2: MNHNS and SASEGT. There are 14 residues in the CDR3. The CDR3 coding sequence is TGCGCCAGCAGTCCGACGGGGGATGGGTACGAGCAGTTCTTC. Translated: CASSPTGDGYEQFF.

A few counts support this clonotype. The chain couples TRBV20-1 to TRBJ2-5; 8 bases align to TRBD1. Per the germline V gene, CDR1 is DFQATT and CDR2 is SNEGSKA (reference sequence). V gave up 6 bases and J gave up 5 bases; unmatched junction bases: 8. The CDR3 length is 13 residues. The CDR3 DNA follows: TGCAGTGCCGCCACAGGGGGTCCTGAGACCCAGTACTTC. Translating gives CSAATGGPETQYF.

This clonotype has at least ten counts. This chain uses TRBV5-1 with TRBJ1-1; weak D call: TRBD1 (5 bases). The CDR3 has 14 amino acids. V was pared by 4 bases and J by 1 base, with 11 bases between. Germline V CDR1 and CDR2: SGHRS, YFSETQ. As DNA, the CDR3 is TGCGCCAGCAGCACCGGGGCGGAGAACACTGAAGCTTTCTTT. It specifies CASSTGAENTEAFF.

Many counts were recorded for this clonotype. CDR3 sequence (DNA): TGCAGCGTTGAACACTACAATGAGCAGTTCTTC. Protein sequence: CSVEHYNEQFF. The chain combines TRBV29-1 with TRBJ2-1; D is ambiguous. Germline V CDR1 and CDR2: SQVTM, ANQGSEA. Trimming removed 2 bases at V and 3 bases at J, with 2 bases between. The CDR3 runs to 11 residues.

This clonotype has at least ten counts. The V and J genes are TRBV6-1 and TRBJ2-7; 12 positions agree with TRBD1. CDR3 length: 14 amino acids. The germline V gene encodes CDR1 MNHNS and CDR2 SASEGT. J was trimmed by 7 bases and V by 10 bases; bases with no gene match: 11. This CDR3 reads CATSPGTGGDEQYF. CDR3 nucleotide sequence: TGTGCCACTTCCCCCGGGACAGGGGGCGATGAGCAGTACTTC.

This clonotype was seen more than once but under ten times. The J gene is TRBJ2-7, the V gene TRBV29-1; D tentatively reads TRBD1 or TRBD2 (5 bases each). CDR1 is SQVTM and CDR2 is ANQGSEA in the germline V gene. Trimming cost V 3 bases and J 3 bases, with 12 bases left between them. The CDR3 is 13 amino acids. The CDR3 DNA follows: TGCAGCGTTGATGAGAGGGACGGCTACGAGCAGTACTTC. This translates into CSVDERDGYEQYF.

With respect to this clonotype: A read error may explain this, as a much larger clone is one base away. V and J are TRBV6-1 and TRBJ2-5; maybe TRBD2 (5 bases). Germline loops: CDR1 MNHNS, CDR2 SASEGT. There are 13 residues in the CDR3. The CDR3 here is CVSTFAAAETQYF. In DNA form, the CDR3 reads TGTGTCAGCACCTTCGCAGCGGCAGAGACCCAGTACTTC.

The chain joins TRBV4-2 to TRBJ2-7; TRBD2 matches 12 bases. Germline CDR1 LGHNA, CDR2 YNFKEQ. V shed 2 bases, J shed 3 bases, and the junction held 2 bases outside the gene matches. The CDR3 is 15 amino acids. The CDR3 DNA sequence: TGTGCCAGCAGCCAACGGACTAGCGGGGTCTACGAGCAGTACTTC. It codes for CASSQRTSGVYEQYF.

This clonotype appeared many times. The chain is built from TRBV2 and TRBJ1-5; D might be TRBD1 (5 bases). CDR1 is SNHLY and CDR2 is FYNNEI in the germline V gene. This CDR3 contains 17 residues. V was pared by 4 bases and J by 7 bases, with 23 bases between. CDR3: CASSADSAGWRRQPQHF. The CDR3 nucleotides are TGTGCCAGCAGTGCCGATAGCGCAGGGTGGAGGAGACAGCCCCAGCATTTT.